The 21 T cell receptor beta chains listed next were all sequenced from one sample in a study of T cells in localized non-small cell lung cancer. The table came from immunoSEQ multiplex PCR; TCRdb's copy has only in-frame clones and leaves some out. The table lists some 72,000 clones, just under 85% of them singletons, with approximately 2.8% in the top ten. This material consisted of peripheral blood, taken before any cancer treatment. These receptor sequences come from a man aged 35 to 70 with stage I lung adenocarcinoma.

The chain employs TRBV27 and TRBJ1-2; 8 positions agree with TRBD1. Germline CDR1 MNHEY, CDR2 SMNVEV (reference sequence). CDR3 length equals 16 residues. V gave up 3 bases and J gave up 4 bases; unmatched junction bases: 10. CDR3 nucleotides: TGTGCCAGCAGTTTCACAACCAGGGGGCAGGGCTATGGCTACACCTTC. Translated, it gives CASSFTTRGQGYGYTF.

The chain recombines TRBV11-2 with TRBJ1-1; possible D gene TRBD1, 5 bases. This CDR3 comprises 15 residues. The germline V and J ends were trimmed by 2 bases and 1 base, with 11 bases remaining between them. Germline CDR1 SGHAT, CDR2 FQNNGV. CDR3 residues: CASSLSFQGNTEAFF. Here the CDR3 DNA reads TGTGCCAGCAGCTTATCCTTCCAGGGGAACACTGAAGCTTTCTTT.

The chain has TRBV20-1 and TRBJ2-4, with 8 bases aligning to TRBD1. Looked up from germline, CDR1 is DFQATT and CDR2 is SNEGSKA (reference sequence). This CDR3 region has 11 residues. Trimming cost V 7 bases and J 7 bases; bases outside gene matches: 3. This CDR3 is CSVRTGNIQYF. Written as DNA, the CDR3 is TGCAGTGTAAGGACAGGGAACATTCAGTACTTC.

CDR3 region: CASSLERQPLYGYTF. The CDR3 bases are TGTGCCAGCAGCTTAGAGAGACAGCCACTTTATGGCTACACCTTC. This rearrangement joins TRBV7-2 to TRBJ1-2; D perhaps matches TRBD1 (5 bases). The CDR3 runs to 15 residues. CDR1 SGHTA and CDR2 FQGNSA come from the germline V gene. V shed 1 base and J shed 5 bases, with 14 bases lying between them.

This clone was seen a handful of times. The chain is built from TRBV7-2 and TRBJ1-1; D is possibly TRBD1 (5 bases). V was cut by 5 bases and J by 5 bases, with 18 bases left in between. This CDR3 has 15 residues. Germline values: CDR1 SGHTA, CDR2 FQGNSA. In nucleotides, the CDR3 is TGTGCCAGCAGCACGAGAACTATCGGGGGTACTGAAGCTTTCTTT. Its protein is CASSTRTIGGTEAFF.

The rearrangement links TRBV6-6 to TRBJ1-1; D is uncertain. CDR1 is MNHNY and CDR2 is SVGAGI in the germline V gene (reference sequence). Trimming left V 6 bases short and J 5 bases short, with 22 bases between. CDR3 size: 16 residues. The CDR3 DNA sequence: TGTGCCAGCAGACCCATGAATGATTGGGTGCGGACTGAAGCTTTCTTT. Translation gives CASRPMNDWVRTEAFF.

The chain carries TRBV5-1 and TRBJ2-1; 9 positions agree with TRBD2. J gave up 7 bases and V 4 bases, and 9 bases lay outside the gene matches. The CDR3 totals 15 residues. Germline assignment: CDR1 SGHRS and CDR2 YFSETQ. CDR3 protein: CASSRDGTSLNEQFF. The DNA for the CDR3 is TGCGCCAGCAGCCGAGATGGGACTAGCTTGAATGAGCAGTTCTTC.

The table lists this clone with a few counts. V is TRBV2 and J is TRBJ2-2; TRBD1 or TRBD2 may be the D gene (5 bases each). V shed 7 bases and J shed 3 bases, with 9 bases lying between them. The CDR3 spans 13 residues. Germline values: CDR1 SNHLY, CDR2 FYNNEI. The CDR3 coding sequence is TGTGCCAGCATCGAGGGGTACACCGGGGAGCTGTTTTTT. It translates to CASIEGYTGELFF.

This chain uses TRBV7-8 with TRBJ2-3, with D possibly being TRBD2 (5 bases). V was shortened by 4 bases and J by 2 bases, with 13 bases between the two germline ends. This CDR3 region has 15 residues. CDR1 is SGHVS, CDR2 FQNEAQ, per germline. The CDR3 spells CASSSSPGSTDTQYF. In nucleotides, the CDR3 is TGTGCCAGCAGCTCAAGCCCGGGATCCACAGATACGCAGTATTTT.

As DNA, the CDR3 is TGTGCCAGCAGCTCCCGATCGGGGGCAAACTACAATGAGCAGTTCTTC. Residues: CASSSRSGANYNEQFF. The J gene is TRBJ2-1, the V gene TRBV7-3; D is perhaps TRBD1 or TRBD2 (6 bases each). Per germline, CDR1 SGHTA and CDR2 FQGTGA. The CDR3 is made up of 16 amino acids. Trimming stripped 4 bases from V and 3 bases from J, with 16 bases between. The full variable domain, in which reference TRBV7-3 and TRBJ2-1 provide the parts outside the CDR3, is GAGVSQTPSNKVTEKGKYVELRCDPISGHTALYWYRQSLGQGPEFLIYFQGTGAADDSGLPNDRFFAVRPEGSVSTLKIQRTERGDSAVYLCASSSRSGANYNEQFFGPGTRLTVL.

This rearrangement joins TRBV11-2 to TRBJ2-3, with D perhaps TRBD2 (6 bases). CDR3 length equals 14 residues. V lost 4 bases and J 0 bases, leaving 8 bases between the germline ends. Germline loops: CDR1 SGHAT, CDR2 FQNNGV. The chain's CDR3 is CASSSGVSTDTQYF. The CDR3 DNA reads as TGTGCCAGCAGCTCGGGAGTTAGCACAGATACGCAGTATTTT.

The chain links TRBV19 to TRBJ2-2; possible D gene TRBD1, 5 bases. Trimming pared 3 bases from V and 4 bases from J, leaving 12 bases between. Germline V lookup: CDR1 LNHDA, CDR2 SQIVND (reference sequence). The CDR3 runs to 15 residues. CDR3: CASSIKGFGTGELFF. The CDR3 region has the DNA TGTGCCAGTAGTATTAAGGGGTTCGGCACCGGGGAGCTGTTTTTT.

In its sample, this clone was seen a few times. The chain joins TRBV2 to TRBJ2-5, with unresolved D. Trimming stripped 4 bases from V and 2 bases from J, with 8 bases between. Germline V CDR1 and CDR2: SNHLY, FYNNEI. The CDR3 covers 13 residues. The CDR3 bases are TGTGCCAGCAGTGTAGACCAGCAAGAGACCCAGTACTTC. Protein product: CASSVDQQETQYF.

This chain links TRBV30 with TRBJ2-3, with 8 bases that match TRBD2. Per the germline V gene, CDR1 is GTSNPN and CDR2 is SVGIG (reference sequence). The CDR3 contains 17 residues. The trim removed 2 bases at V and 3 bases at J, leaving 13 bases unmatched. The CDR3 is CAWSSSGSHRTTDTQYF. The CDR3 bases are TGTGCCTGGAGTAGCAGCGGGAGTCATCGCACGACAGATACGCAGTATTTT.

The CDR3: CASSSFSSEQFF. The CDR3 DNA follows: TGTGCCAGCAGCTCCTTTTCCAGTGAGCAGTTCTTC. The chain combines TRBV5-4 with TRBJ2-1; D is uncertain. The CDR3 spans 12 residues. V dropped 3 bases and J dropped 9 bases, with 10 bases sitting between them. CDR1 and CDR2 from the germline V gene are SGHNT and YYREEE (reference sequence). Full variable domain (rest looked up from reference TRBV5-4 and TRBJ2-1): ETGVTQSPTHLIKTRGQQVTLRCSSQSGHNTVSWYQQALGQGPQFIFQYYREEENGRGNFPPRFSGLQFPNYSSELNVNALELDDSALYLCASSSFSSEQFFGPGTRLTVL.

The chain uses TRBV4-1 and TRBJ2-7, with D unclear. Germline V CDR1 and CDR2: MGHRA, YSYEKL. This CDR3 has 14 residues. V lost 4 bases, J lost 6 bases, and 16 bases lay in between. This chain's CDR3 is CASSPPGKTSEQYF. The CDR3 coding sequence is TGCGCCAGCAGCCCCCCGGGTAAAACGAGCGAGCAGTACTTC.

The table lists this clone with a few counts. CDR3 residues: CASSSFGANVLTF. DNA of the CDR3: TGTGCCAGCAGTTCGTTTGGGGCCAACGTCCTGACTTTC. The rearrangement uses TRBV6-5 and TRBJ2-6; the D is unclear. The CDR3 loop spans 13 amino acids. The V gene lost 4 bases and the J gene lost 3 bases, with 4 bases spanning the gap. Germline V lookup: CDR1 MNHEY, CDR2 SVGAGI.

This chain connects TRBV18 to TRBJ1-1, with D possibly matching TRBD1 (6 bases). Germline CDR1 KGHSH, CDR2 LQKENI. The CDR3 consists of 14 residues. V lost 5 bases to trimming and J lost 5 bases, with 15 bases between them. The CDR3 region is CASSEGAGATEAFF. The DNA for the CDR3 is TGTGCCAGCTCAGAAGGAGCAGGGGCAACTGAAGCTTTCTTT.

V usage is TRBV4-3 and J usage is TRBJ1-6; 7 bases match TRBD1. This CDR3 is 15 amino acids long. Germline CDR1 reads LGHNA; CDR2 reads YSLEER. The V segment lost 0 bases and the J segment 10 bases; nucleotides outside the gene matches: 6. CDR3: CASSQDEGAESPLHF. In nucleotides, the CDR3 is TGCGCCAGCAGCCAAGATGAGGGGGCCGAATCACCCCTCCACTTT.

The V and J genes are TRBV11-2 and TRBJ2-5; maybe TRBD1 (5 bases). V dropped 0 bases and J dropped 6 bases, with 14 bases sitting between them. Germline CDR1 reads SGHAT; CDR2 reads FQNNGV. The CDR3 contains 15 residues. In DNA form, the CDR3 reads TGTGCCAGCAGCTTAGATATCCAGGGTCGGCAGACCCAGTACTTC. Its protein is CASSLDIQGRQTQYF.

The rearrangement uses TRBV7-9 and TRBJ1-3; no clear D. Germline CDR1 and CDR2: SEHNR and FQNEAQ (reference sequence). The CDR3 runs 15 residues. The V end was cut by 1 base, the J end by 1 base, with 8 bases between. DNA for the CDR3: TGTGCCAGCAGCTTAGGGCCAACTTCTGGAAACACCATATATTTT. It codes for CASSLGPTSGNTIYF. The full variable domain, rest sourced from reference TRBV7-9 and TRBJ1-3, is DTGVSQNPRHKITKRGQNVTFRCDPISEHNRLYWYRQTLGQGPEFLTYFQNEAQLEKSRLLSDRFSAERPKGSFSTLEIQRTEQGDSAMYLCASSLGPTSGNTIYFGEGSWLTVV.